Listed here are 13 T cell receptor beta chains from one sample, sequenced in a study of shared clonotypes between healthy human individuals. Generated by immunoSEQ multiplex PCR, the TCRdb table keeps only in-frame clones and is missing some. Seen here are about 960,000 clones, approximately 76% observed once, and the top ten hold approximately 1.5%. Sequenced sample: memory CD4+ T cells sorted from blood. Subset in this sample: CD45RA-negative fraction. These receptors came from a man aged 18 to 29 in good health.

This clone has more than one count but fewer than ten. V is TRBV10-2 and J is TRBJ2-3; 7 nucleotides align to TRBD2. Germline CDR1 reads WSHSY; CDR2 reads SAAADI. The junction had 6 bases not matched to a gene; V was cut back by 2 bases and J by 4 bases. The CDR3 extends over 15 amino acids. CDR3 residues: CASSELGLESDTQYF. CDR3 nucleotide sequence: TGCGCCAGCAGTGAGCTTGGACTAGAATCAGATACGCAGTATTTT.

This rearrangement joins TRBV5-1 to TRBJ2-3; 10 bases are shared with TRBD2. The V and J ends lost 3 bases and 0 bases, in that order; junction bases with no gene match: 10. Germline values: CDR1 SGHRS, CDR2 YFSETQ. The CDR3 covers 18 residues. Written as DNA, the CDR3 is TGCGCCAGCAGCTCCGGCCAGCTAGCGGGGGCCAGCACAGATACGCAGTATTTT. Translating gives CASSSGQLAGASTDTQYF.

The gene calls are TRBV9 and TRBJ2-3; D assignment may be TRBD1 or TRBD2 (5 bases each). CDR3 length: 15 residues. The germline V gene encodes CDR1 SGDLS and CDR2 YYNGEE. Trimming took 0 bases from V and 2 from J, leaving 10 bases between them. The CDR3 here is CASSVVGDLTDTQYF. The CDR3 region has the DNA TGTGCCAGCAGCGTAGTTGGGGACCTCACAGATACGCAGTATTTT.

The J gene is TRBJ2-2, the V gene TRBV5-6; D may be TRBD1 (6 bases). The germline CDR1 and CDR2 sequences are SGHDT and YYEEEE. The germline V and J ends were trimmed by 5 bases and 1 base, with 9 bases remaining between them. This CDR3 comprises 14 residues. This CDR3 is CASSKQGNTGELFF. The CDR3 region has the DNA TGTGCCAGCAGTAAACAGGGGAACACCGGGGAGCTGTTTTTT.

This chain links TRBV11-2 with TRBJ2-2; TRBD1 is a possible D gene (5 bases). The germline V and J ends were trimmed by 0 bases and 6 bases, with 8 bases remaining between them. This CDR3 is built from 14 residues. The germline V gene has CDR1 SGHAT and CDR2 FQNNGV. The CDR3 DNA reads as TGTGCCAGCAGCTTAGATCCACAGGCCGGGGAGCTGTTTTTT. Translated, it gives CASSLDPQAGELFF.

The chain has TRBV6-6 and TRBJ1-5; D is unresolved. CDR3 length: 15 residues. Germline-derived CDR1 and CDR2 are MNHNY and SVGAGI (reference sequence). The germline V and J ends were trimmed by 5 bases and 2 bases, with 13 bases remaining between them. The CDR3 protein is CASSPDLGGNQPQHF. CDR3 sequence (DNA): TGTGCCAGCAGTCCGGACCTCGGCGGCAATCAGCCCCAGCATTTT.

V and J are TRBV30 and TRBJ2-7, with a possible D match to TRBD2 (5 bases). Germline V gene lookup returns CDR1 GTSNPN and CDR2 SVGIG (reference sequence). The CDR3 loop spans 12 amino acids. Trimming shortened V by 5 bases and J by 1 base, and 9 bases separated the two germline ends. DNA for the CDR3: TGTGCCTGGGGAACTAGTTCCTACGAGCAGTACTTC. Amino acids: CAWGTSSYEQYF.

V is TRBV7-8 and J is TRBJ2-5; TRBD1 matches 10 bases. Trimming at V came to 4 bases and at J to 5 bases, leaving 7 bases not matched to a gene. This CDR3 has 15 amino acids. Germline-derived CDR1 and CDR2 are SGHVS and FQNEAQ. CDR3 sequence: CASSSPGQGSETQYF. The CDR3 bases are TGTGCCAGCAGCTCTCCGGGACAGGGGTCGGAGACCCAGTACTTC. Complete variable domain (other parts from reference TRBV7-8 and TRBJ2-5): GAGVSQSPRYKVAKRGQDVALRCDPISGHVSLFWYQQALGQGPEFLTYFQNEAQLDKSGLPSDRFFAERPEGSVSTLKIQRTQQEDSAVYLCASSSPGQGSETQYFGPGTRLLVL.

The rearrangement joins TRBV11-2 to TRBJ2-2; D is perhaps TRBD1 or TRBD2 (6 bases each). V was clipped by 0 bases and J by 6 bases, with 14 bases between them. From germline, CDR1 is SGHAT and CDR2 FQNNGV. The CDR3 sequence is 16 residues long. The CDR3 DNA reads TGTGCCAGCAGCTTAGAACGGGGGCCTGGAGCCGGGGAGCTGTTTTTT. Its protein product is CASSLERGPGAGELFF.

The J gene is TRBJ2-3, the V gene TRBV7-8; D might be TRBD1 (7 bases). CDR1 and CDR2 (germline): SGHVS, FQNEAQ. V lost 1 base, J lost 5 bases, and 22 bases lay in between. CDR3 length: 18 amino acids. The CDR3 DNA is TGTGCCAGCAGCTTAGGAGGGGGGACGACAGGGTGGGGAGATACGCAGTATTTT. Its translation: CASSLGGGTTGWGDTQYF.

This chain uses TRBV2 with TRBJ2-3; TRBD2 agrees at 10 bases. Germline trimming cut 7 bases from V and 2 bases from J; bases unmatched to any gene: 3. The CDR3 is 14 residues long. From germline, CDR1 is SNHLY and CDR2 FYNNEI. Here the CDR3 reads CASIGLADTDTQYF. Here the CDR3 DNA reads TGTGCCAGCATCGGACTAGCGGACACAGATACGCAGTATTTT.

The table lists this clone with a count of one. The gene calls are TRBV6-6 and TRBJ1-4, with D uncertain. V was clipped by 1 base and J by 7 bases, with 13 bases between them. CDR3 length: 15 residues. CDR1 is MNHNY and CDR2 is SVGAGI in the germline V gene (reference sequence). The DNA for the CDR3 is TGTGCCAGCAGTTACTTACGGAAGGAGGGTGAAAAACTGTTTTTT. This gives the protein CASSYLRKEGEKLFF.

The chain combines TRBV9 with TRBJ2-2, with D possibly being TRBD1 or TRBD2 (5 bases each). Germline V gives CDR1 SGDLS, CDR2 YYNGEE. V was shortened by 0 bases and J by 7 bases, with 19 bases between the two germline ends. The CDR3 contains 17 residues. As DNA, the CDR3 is TGTGCCAGCAGCGTAGAGCGTGGGGATTTGGGACGCGGGGAGCTGTTTTTT. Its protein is CASSVERGDLGRGELFF.